This T cell receptor beta chain was recovered during a study of blood T cell repertoires in COVID-19. This CDR3 is built from 15 residues. With V trimmed by 4 bases and J by 4 bases, 5 bases remained unmatched. CDR1 is SGHRS and CDR2 is YFSETQ in the germline V gene. Clones were read by immunoSEQ multiplex PCR, and TCRdb kept only the in-frame ones, dropping some. Here the sample spans about 320,000 clones, under 90% being singletons. Patients from Seattle were sampled longitudinally, starting during active infection. What was sequenced was peripheral blood. This chain joins TRBV5-1 and TRBJ1-6; 7 bases map to TRBD1. The clonotype comes from a woman in her 30s with COVID-19, enrolled during active disease. The CDR3 here is CASSPGQDYNSPLHF. CDR3 sequence (DNA): TGCGCCAGCAGCCCCGGACAGGATTATAATTCACCCCTCCACTTT. Variable domain in full (rest from reference TRBV5-1 and TRBJ1-6): KAGVTQTPRYLIKTRGQQVTLSCSPISGHRSVSWYQQTPGQGLQFLFEYFSETQRNKGNFPGRFSGRQFSNSRSEMNVSTLELGDSALYLCASSPGQDYNSPLHFGNGTRLTVT.